In this sample, the clone carrying this T cell receptor beta chain turned up once. What it binds is not known. The data belong to a study of T cell responses to AZD1222 COVID-19 vaccine. Regarding the study as a whole: Nearly half of the spike-specific TCRs reportedly recognize variant regions that carry no mutations. Recipients of two AZD1222 doses showed rising Spike-specific TCR breadth and depth.

Sequencing was performed with immunoSEQ multiplex PCR; in TCRdb, only in-frame clones are kept and a portion is missing. The data hold approximately 180,000 clones, with over 80% observed a single time. The CDR3 is 14 amino acids. Trimming left V 2 bases short and J 1 base short, with 8 bases between. Germline lookup yields CDR1 SEHNR and CDR2 FQNEAQ (reference sequence). This TCR was sampled from an adult who received the MenACWY meningococcal vaccine as a control. The rearrangement links TRBV7-9 to TRBJ1-2, with a possible D match to TRBD1 (5 bases). This material consisted of peripheral blood, taken 28 days after the second dose of the MenACWY control vaccine. CDR3 nucleotides: TGTGCCAGCAGCTTACGGGGCAGTAACTATGGCTACACCTTC. Amino acids: CASSLRGSNYGYTF.